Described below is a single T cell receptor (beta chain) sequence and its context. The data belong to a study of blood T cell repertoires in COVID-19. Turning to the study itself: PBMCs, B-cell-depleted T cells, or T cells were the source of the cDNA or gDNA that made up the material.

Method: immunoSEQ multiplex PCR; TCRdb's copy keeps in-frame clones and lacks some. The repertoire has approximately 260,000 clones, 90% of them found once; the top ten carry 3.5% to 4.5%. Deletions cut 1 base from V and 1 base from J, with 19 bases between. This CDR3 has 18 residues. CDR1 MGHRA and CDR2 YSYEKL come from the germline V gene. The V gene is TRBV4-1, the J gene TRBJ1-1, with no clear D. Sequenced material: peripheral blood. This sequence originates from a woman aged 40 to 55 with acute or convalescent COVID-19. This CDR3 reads CASSQGVGRLEKNTEAFF. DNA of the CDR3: TGCGCCAGCAGCCAAGGGGTAGGCCGGTTGGAGAAGAACACTGAAGCTTTCTTT.